These 2 T cell receptor beta chains came from one sample sequenced in a study of blood T cell repertoires in COVID-19 (dated by TCRdb to 2020 to 2022). Libraries were made using the immunoSEQ multiplex PCR assay. In its TCRdb copy, this immuneACCESS table keeps in-frame sequences only and misses some clones. Where compared with another copy, unresolved V genes explain less than half of these, and the others have no known cause. Recorded for this sample are roughly 120,000 clones; roughly 70% of them occurred a single time. About 0.85% of the sample goes to the ten largest clones. The sequenced sample was peripheral blood. Source of these receptors: a human donor with acute or convalescent COVID-19. The donor label of this sample is uncertain.

Only a few counts were recorded for this clone. The rearrangement links TRBV7-3 to TRBJ2-3; possible D gene TRBD2, 6 bases. The V end lost 1 base, the J end lost 1 base, and 6 bases lay between the germline ends. From germline, CDR1 is SGHTA and CDR2 FQGTGA. The CDR3 has 14 amino acids. The CDR3 bases are TGTGCCAGCAGCTTAAGGGGGGGCACAGATACGCAGTATTTT. Translation gives CASSLRGGTDTQYF.

This chain connects TRBV3-1 (or the pseudogene TRBV3-2) to TRBJ2-1; the match to TRBD2 covers 10 bases. Germline V gives CDR1 LGHDT, CDR2 YNNKEL (reference sequence). J lost 9 bases, V lost 4 bases, and 15 bases had no gene match. CDR3 length: 17 residues. The CDR3 loop reads CASSRTSGSIRASEQFF. The CDR3 DNA is TGTGCCAGCAGCCGGACTAGCGGTAGTATCAGGGCGAGTGAGCAGTTCTTC.